This T cell receptor (beta chain) was identified during a study of blood T cell repertoires in COVID-19. About the research overall: Sites in the United States, Italy and Spain provided acute and convalescent COVID-19 samples.

In the original workflow: Reference gene primer amplification gave nucleated cell count estimates. Generated by immunoSEQ multiplex PCR, the TCRdb table keeps only in-frame clones and is missing some. The DNA gave D and trimming, while V, J and clone size come from that table. Altogether tens of thousands of clones are present, approximately 85% being singletons, with the ten largest covering approximately 13%. The CDR3 totals 16 residues. The ends were cut back, 3 bases at V and 6 bases at J, with 20 bases in the middle. CDR1 is KGHSH and CDR2 is LQKENI in the germline V gene. The sequence was obtained from a woman aged 65 to 85 in a cohort sampled during active COVID-19. The rearrangement joins TRBV18 to TRBJ1-1; D possibly corresponds to TRBD1 (6 bases). The material sequenced was peripheral blood. DNA for the CDR3: TGTGCCAGCTCACCGGGAACAGGGAAGGTCACCCCTGAAGCTTTCTTT. It translates to CASSPGTGKVTPEAFF. Together with reference TRBV18 and TRBJ1-1, the CDR3 gives the full variable domain: NAGVMQNPRHLVRRRGQEARLRCSPMKGHSHVYWYRQLPEEGLKFMVYLQKENIIDESGMPKERFSAEFPKEGPSILRIQQVVRGDSAAYFCASSPGTGKVTPEAFFGQGTRLTVV.